The 23 T cell receptor beta chains presented below share a single source sample, sequenced in a study of Graves' ophthalmopathy and Graves' hyperthyroidism. Scientists amplified the TCR beta CDR3 regions from RNA transcripts. After a first-round RT-PCR with HTBI primers, a second-round multiplex PCR was run. One entry per CDR3 protein, called by TCRdb with MiXCR from the multiplex PCR reads. The table shows more than 1,000,000 distinct CDR3 sequences, with about 38% occurring only once. The sequenced material came from peripheral blood or thyroid tissue (not recorded which). Receptor source: an adult man with Graves' hyperthyroidism.

This clonotype has a single count. V is TRBV9 and J is TRBJ1-4; TRBD1 matches at 8 bases. Germline assignment: CDR1 SGDLS and CDR2 YYNGEE. The CDR3 is 14 residues long. V shed 5 bases, J shed 8 bases, and the junction held 8 bases outside the gene matches. The CDR3 coding sequence is TGTGCCAGCAGGAATCAGGGGGCAGGGGAAAAACTGTTTTTT. It translates to CASRNQGAGEKLFF. Full variable domain (rest looked up from reference TRBV9 and TRBJ1-4): DSGVTQTPKHLITATGQRVTLRCSPRSGDLSVYWYQQSLDQGLQFLIQYYNGEERAKGNILERFSAQQFPDLHSELNLSSLELGDSALYFCASRNQGAGEKLFFGSGTQLSVL.

J is TRBJ2-7 and V is TRBV7-8, with D possibly being TRBD2 (6 bases). Looked up from germline, CDR1 is SGHVS and CDR2 is FQNEAQ. V lost 0 bases, J lost 2 bases, and 11 bases lay in between. The CDR3 is 15 residues long. The CDR3 sequence: CASSLAGGMTYEQYF. The DNA of the CDR3 is TGTGCCAGCAGCTTAGCGGGGGGTATGACCTACGAGCAGTACTTC.

The V call is TRBV6-2 or TRBV6-3, the J call TRBJ1-2; a weak D match, TRBD1 (5 bases). CDR3 length equals 13 residues. From germline, CDR1 is MNHEY and CDR2 SVGEGT. Trimming pared 8 bases from V and 3 bases from J, leaving 13 bases between. The CDR3 is CASLPGEDYGYTF. The CDR3 nucleotides read TGTGCCAGCCTTCCGGGGGAAGACTATGGCTACACCTTC.

Details on this clonotype: This clone may be a read error of a much larger clone one base away. The chain combines TRBV9 with TRBJ2-2, with 10 bases matching TRBD1. The CDR3 loop spans 17 amino acids. Germline V gene lookup returns CDR1 SGDLS and CDR2 YYNGEE. J gave up 3 bases and V 0 bases, and 5 bases lay outside the gene matches. The CDR3 region is CASSVGDRGRHTGELFF. The CDR3 DNA is TGTGCCAGCAGCGTAGGGGACAGGGGACGGCACACCGGGGAGCTGTTTTTT.

This clonotype occurred once. J is TRBJ2-2 and V is TRBV18, with D possibly TRBD2 on 6 matching bases. Trimming left V 3 bases short and J 4 bases short, with 12 bases between. Germline-derived CDR1 and CDR2 are KGHSH and LQKENI. CDR3 length: 15 amino acids. The CDR3, as DNA: TGTGCCAGCTCACCTTGGAGGGGTATCACCGGGGAGCTGTTTTTT. Encoded protein: CASSPWRGITGELFF.

The V and J genes are TRBV7-9 and TRBJ2-3; possible D gene TRBD2, 5 bases. The V end was cut by 5 bases, the J end by 14 bases, with 14 bases between. The CDR3 totals 11 residues. CDR1 SEHNR and CDR2 FQNEAQ come from the germline V gene (reference sequence). CDR3 sequence reads: CASSLLGRGYF. CDR3 coding DNA: TGTGCCAGCAGCCTACTAGGGCGCGGGTATTTT. The whole variable domain, filled in from reference TRBV7-9 and TRBJ2-3, reads DTGVSQNPRHKITKRGQNVTFRCDPISEHNRLYWYRQTLGQGPEFLTYFQNEAQLEKSRLLSDRFSAERPKGSFSTLEIQRTEQGDSAMYLCASSLLGRGYFGPGTRLTVL.

This clonotype was recorded once. This chain connects TRBV14 to TRBJ1-1; D remains unclear. CDR3 length equals 13 residues. Germline lookup yields CDR1 SGHDN and CDR2 FVKESK. The ends were cut back, 0 bases at V and 1 base at J, with 3 bases in the middle. For the CDR3, the DNA is TGTGCCAGCAGCCAAGATGCGAACACTGAAGCTTTCTTT. It is translated as CASSQDANTEAFF.

The V and J genes are TRBV7-2 and TRBJ2-1; 7 nucleotides align to TRBD2. There are 15 residues in the CDR3. J was trimmed by 6 bases and V by 3 bases; bases with no gene match: 8. Looked up from germline, CDR1 is SGHTA and CDR2 is FQGNSA. CDR3 in DNA: TGTGCCAGCAGCTTCCAAGCGGGACGGAGCAATGAGCAGTTCTTC. Translating it yields CASSFQAGRSNEQFF. The whole variable domain, filled in from reference TRBV7-2 and TRBJ2-1, reads GAGVSQSPSNKVTEKGKDVELRCDPISGHTALYWYRQSLGQGLEFLIYFQGNSAPDKSGLPSDRFSAERTGGSVSTLTIQRTQQEDSAVYLCASSFQAGRSNEQFFGPGTRLTVL.

A few counts support this clonotype. This sequence joins TRBV29-1 and TRBJ2-2, with a possible D match to TRBD2 (7 bases). The CDR3 has 13 amino acids. Between the trimmed V and J ends, which lost 6 bases and 4 bases, there was a span of 12 bases. From germline, CDR1 is SQVTM and CDR2 ANQGSEA. The CDR3, as DNA: TGCAGCGTCGGCGGGGGCGTCACCGGGGAGCTGTTTTTT. Translation: CSVGGGVTGELFF.

This clonotype was found many times. The chain has TRBV7-9 and TRBJ1-6; 9 nucleotides align to TRBD1. The CDR3 consists of 17 residues. Germline CDR1 and CDR2: SEHNR and FQNEAQ (reference sequence). The V and J ends lost 1 base and 8 bases, in that order; junction bases with no gene match: 9. CDR3: CASSLVSHGTGHSPLHF. CDR3 in DNA: TGTGCCAGCAGCTTAGTGTCTCACGGGACAGGGCATTCACCCCTCCACTTT.

The chain links TRBV2 to TRBJ2-7; 11 nucleotides match TRBD2. V dropped 6 bases and J dropped 4; count of bases not matched to a gene: 17. Germline V CDR1 and CDR2: SNHLY, FYNNEI. The CDR3 loop spans 18 amino acids. The CDR3 nucleotides are TGTGCCAGCAGGTCTGGGACAGGGACTAGCGGAGGTGGGTACGAGCAGTACTTC. Translating gives CASRSGTGTSGGGYEQYF.

The chain joins TRBV29-1 to TRBJ1-3; a possible D gene is TRBD1 (5 bases). V gave up 0 bases and J gave up 0 bases, with 15 bases separating them. The germline V gene encodes CDR1 SQVTM and CDR2 ANQGSEA. CDR3 length equals 17 residues. This CDR3 is CSVEDRGKGTSGNTIYF. The CDR3, as DNA: TGCAGCGTTGAAGATCGGGGCAAGGGGACCTCTGGAAACACCATATATTTT.

As concerns this clonotype: Possible read error: a much larger clone is one base away. The chain couples TRBV7-4 to TRBJ1-1; D is possibly TRBD1 (5 bases). With 5 bases removed from V and 4 bases from J, the gap between germline ends came to 14 bases. The CDR3 contains 14 residues. CDR1 is SGHVT, CDR2 SQSDAQ, per germline. CDR3 sequence (DNA): TGTGCCAGCAGCGTCGACGGGGGGATCACTGAAGCTTTCTTT. This sequence encodes CASSVDGGITEAFF.

The chain carries TRBV10-3 and TRBJ1-6; possible D gene TRBD1, 5 bases. This CDR3 comprises 14 residues. V was shortened by 3 bases and J by 7 bases, with 10 bases between the two germline ends. Germline V lookup: CDR1 ENHRY, CDR2 SYGVKD. This CDR3 reads CAISEGRANSPLHF. Here the CDR3 DNA reads TGTGCCATCAGTGAAGGCAGGGCGAATTCACCCCTCCACTTT.

V and J are TRBV2 and TRBJ1-5; no clear D. Germline V CDR1 and CDR2: SNHLY, FYNNEI. The CDR3 has 14 residues. The V end lost 4 bases, the J end lost 3 bases, and 10 bases lay between the germline ends. CDR3: CASSVAGNNQPQHF. The CDR3 region has the DNA TGTGCCAGCAGTGTAGCGGGAAACAATCAGCCCCAGCATTTT.

V usage is TRBV10-3 and J usage is TRBJ1-6; TRBD1 matches at 7 bases. The V and J ends lost 10 bases and 9 bases, in that order; junction bases with no gene match: 9. Germline V gene data show CDR1 as ENHRY and CDR2 as SYGVKD. The CDR3 runs 13 residues. The CDR3, as DNA: TGTGCCAGCACCGGGACAGACTCTTCACCCCTCCACTTT. Residues: CASTGTDSSPLHF.

This clonotype was seen more than once but under ten times. The genes are TRBV14 and TRBJ2-7; the D gene is possibly TRBD2 (7 bases). Germline V gene lookup returns CDR1 SGHDN and CDR2 FVKESK. This CDR3 has 15 amino acids. V lost 4 bases and J 2 bases, leaving 15 bases between the germline ends. The CDR3 nucleotides are TGTGCCAGCAGCCGACAGGTCGGGGGGACCTACGAGCAGTACTTC. Translating gives CASSRQVGGTYEQYF.

Note on this clonotype: A much larger clonotype is one base distant, so this may be a read error. V is TRBV20-1 and J is TRBJ2-5; 7 positions match TRBD2. CDR1 DFQATT and CDR2 SNEGSKA come from the germline V gene (reference sequence). The CDR3 runs to 16 residues. The CDR3 region has the DNA TGCAACCCTAGCGGATTTGTTGCGGGGGAACAAGAGACCCAGTACTTC. Translation: CNPSGFVAGEQETQYF.

The chain uses TRBV6-5 and TRBJ1-1; D is perhaps TRBD1 (5 bases). The CDR3 has 12 residues. Germline V CDR1 and CDR2: MNHEY, SVGAGI. Trimming removed 11 bases from V and 2 bases from J, with 12 bases in between. The CDR3 sequence is CAVQGLNTEAFF. Written as DNA, the CDR3 is TGTGCCGTCCAGGGACTAAACACTGAAGCTTTCTTT.

The chain employs TRBV30 and TRBJ2-5; D is possibly TRBD2 (6 bases). This CDR3 has 13 amino acids. From germline, CDR1 is GTSNPN and CDR2 SVGIG (reference sequence). The V and J ends lost 2 bases and 4 bases respectively, with 11 bases between them. The CDR3 reads CAWSQRRGETQYF. CDR3 bases: TGTGCCTGGAGTCAAAGGCGGGGAGAGACCCAGTACTTC.

This clonotype was found a few times. As DNA, the CDR3 is TGCAGTGCTAGAGATGGGACCCAGTACTTC. It specifies CSARDGTQYF. The chain uses TRBV20-1 and TRBJ2-5; no definite D call. Germline CDR1 is DFQATT and CDR2 is SNEGSKA (reference sequence). The CDR3 has 10 residues. Trimming stripped 0 bases from V and 7 bases from J, with 3 bases between.

In this sample, this clonotype turned up a few times. The chain combines TRBV2 with TRBJ2-5, with a possible D match to TRBD1 (7 bases). The CDR3 is 15 residues long. V lost 8 bases and J lost 0, with 16 bases in between. In germline, CDR1 is SNHLY, CDR2 FYNNEI. CDR3 amino acids: CASLLPGGNQETQYF. CDR3 DNA sequence: TGTGCCAGCTTACTACCAGGGGGGAACCAAGAGACCCAGTACTTC. The full variable domain, rest sourced from reference TRBV2 and TRBJ2-5, is EPEVTQTPSHQVTQMGQEVILRCVPISNHLYFYWYRQILGQKVEFLVSFYNNEISEKSEIFDDQFSVERPDGSNFTLKIRSTKLEDSAMYFCASLLPGGNQETQYFGPGTRLLVL.

This clonotype was seen ten or more times. V and J are TRBV7-9 and TRBJ1-6; D perhaps matches TRBD1 (5 bases). V was clipped by 5 bases and J by 14 bases, with 13 bases between them. The CDR3 sequence is 12 residues long. Germline V gene lookup returns CDR1 SEHNR and CDR2 FQNEAQ (reference sequence). The CDR3 DNA is TGTGCCAGCAGCCCTCCCGGGGGGGCCCTCCACTTT. Translation gives CASSPPGGALHF.